Listed below are T cell receptor beta chains from one sample, sequenced in a study of cytotoxic CD8 clonotypes in ibrutinib-treated CLL. Data came from immunoSEQ multiplex PCR; TCRdb stores just in-frame clones and leaves some out. Of tens of thousands of clones listed, 90% are singletons. The source material was PBMCs, sampled after 12 months of ibrutinib treatment. These receptors came from a human donor with chronic lymphocytic leukemia. CDR3s include the opening cysteine and the closing phenylalanine or tryptophan. A D gene is named only where the DNA matches it firmly. Expanded clones are given a class, and other clones once, few, many or no size at all.

cdr3_aa	cdr3_nt	v_call	j_call	cdr3_length	clone_size	d_call
CASSFGSGGEQYF	TGTGCCAGCAGCTTTGGAAGCGGGGGCGAGCAGTACTTC	TRBV11-3	TRBJ2-7	13	NA	TRBD2
CASSIFQANYGYTF	TGTGCCAGTAGTATTTTCCAGGCTAACTATGGCTACACCTTC	TRBV19	TRBJ1-2	14	NA	NA
CASSIYRENTGELFF	TGTGCCAGTAGTATCTACAGGGAGAACACCGGGGAGCTGTTTTTT	TRBV19	TRBJ2-2	15	NA	NA
CASSRRGAGVSWEQYF	TGTGCCAGCAGCCGACGTGGGGCGGGGGTGTCATGGGAGCAGTACTTC	TRBV13	TRBJ2-7	16	NA	TRBD2
CASSQAPPQGLGGYTF	TGCGCCAGCAGCCAAGCGCCTCCTCAGGGGTTGGGTGGCTACACCTTC	TRBV4-3	TRBJ1-2	16	NA	NA
CASSPEEDRPNTEAFF	TGTGCCAGCAGCCCTGAGGAGGACAGACCGAACACTGAAGCTTTCTTT	TRBV13	TRBJ1-1	16	NA	NA
CASTPRGTDNTEAFF	TGTGCCAGCACCCCTCGGGGGACAGACAACACTGAAGCTTTCTTT	TRBV9	TRBJ1-1	15	NA	TRBD1
CASSVGLADNEQFF	TGTGCCAGCAGCGTAGGACTAGCCGACAATGAACAGTTCTTC	TRBV6-5	TRBJ2-1	14	NA	TRBD2
CASTPHSAGFGDEQFF	TGTGCCAGCACCCCACACTCCGCAGGGTTTGGGGATGAGCAGTTCTTC	TRBV6-6	TRBJ2-1	16	NA	NA
CATSVRRDRQPQHF	TGTGCCACCAGCGTGAGAAGGGACAGGCAGCCCCAGCATTTT	TRBV15	TRBJ1-5	14	NA	TRBD1
CASSQELLAGPFRETQYF	TGCGCCAGCAGCCAAGAGCTTCTCGCAGGACCATTCAGGGAGACCCAGTACTTC	TRBV4-3	TRBJ2-5	18	NA	NA
CASKSENTGELFF	TGTGCCAGCAAGTCAGAGAACACCGGGGAGCTGTTTTTT	TRBV2	TRBJ2-2	13	NA	NA
CASSIAGQGTYEQYF	TGCGCCAGCAGCATAGCTGGACAGGGGACCTACGAGCAGTACTTC	TRBV5-1	TRBJ2-7	15	NA	TRBD1
CASSSQTGNYGYTF	TGTGCCAGCAGCTCACAGACAGGGAACTATGGCTACACCTTC	TRBV11-3	TRBJ1-2	14	NA	TRBD1
CASSVARSSYNEQFF	TGTGCCAGTAGTGTAGCGCGGAGCTCCTACAATGAGCAGTTCTTC	TRBV19	TRBJ2-1	15	NA	NA
CASSLANYGYTF	TGTGCCAGCTCGTTAGCTAACTATGGCTACACCTTC	TRBV6-1	TRBJ1-2	12	NA	NA
CASSSGLAGAETQYF	TGTGCCAGCAGCTCGGGACTAGCGGGAGCAGAGACCCAGTACTTC	TRBV11-3	TRBJ2-5	15	NA	TRBD2
CASSPATLQANSPLHF	TGTGCCAGCAGCCCGGCGACCCTACAGGCTAATTCACCCCTCCACTTT	TRBV11-2	TRBJ1-6	16	once	NA
CASSPDIWNEKLFF	TGTGCCAGTAGTCCGGACATATGGAATGAAAAACTGTTTTTT	TRBV19	TRBJ1-4	14	NA	NA
CASRENTEAFF	TGTGCCAGCAGGGAGAACACTGAAGCTTTCTTT	TRBV27	TRBJ1-1	11	NA	NA
CASSGLGETQYF	TGTGCCAGCAGTGGTCTCGGAGAGACCCAGTACTTC	TRBV6-1	TRBJ2-5	12	NA	NA
CASSPGINEKLFF	TGTGCCAGCAGCCCCGGAATAAATGAAAAACTGTTTTTT	TRBV7-2	TRBJ1-4	13	NA	NA
CASSTGGGYAYEQYF	TGTGCCAGCAGTACAGGGGGCGGCTACGCATACGAGCAGTACTTC	TRBV6-5	TRBJ2-7	15	NA	TRBD1
CASSVVLAGAYNEQFF	TGTGCCAGCAGCGTAGTTCTAGCGGGGGCCTACAATGAGCAGTTCTTC	TRBV9	TRBJ2-1	16	NA	TRBD2
CASSLKIAAPYGYTF	TGCGCCAGCAGCCTTAAAATTGCAGCCCCATATGGCTACACCTTC	TRBV5-1	TRBJ1-2	15	few	NA
CASSWTSGRNKHTQYF	TGTGCCAGCAGCTGGACTAGCGGGAGAAATAAACATACGCAGTATTTT	TRBV12-1	TRBJ2-3	16	NA	NA
CARLSGRALDEQFF	TGTGCCAGACTGAGCGGGAGGGCCCTCGATGAGCAGTTCTTC	TRBV14	TRBJ2-1	14	few	TRBD2
CASSYPQTPDTQYF	TGTGCCAGCAGTTACCCCCAGACGCCAGATACGCAGTATTTT	TRBV6-6	TRBJ2-3	14	NA	NA
CASSRTARNYGYTF	TGTGCCAGCAGCCGGACAGCGCGAAACTATGGCTACACCTTC	TRBV5-6	TRBJ1-2	14	NA	NA
CASSRRQGSAPGGYTF	TGTGCCAGCAGTAGAAGACAGGGATCCGCCCCGGGCGGCTACACCTTC	TRBV27	TRBJ1-2	16	NA	TRBD1
CASSQEQALRNEQFF	TGTGCCAGCAGCCAAGAGCAGGCTCTCCGGAATGAGCAGTTCTTC	TRBV4-2	TRBJ2-1	15	NA	NA
CSAIGTEAFF	TGCAGTGCTATAGGCACTGAAGCTTTCTTT	TRBV20-1	TRBJ1-1	10	few	NA
CASSLDSLAGTYEQYF	TGTGCCAGCAGCTTAGATAGCCTAGCGGGAACCTACGAGCAGTACTTC	TRBV11-3	TRBJ2-7	16	NA	TRBD2
CASSLKGGSGNTIYF	TGTGCCAGCAGTCTTAAGGGAGGCTCTGGAAACACCATATATTTT	TRBV7-9	TRBJ1-3	15	NA	NA
CASSLEGVHNEQFF	TGTGCCAGCAGCTTAGAGGGGGTCCACAATGAGCAGTTCTTC	TRBV7-3	TRBJ2-1	14	NA	NA
CATELEGTYGYTF	TGTGCCACCGAATTGGAGGGGACCTATGGCTACACCTTC	TRBV28	TRBJ1-2	13	NA	NA
CASSSRPDRGELFF	TGTGCCAGCAGCTCACGCCCGGACAGAGGGGAGCTGTTTTTT	TRBV5-5	TRBJ2-2	14	NA	NA
CASSQDTGTSYEQYF	TGTGCCAGCAGCCAAGATACGGGTACGTCCTACGAGCAGTACTTC	TRBV4-2	TRBJ2-7	15	NA	NA
CASSLGWDNTEAFF	TGTGCCAGCAGCTTAGGGTGGGACAACACTGAAGCTTTCTTT	TRBV7-9	TRBJ1-1	14	NA	NA
CATSRDLGGVGYTF	TGTGCCACCAGCAGAGATCTAGGGGGCGTCGGCTACACCTTC	TRBV15	TRBJ1-2	14	NA	TRBD1
CASSLAAGSGYTF	TGCGCCAGCAGCTTGGCGGCCGGCTCGGGCTACACCTTC	TRBV5-1	TRBJ1-2	13	NA	NA
CAWSWQRETDTQYF	TGTGCCTGGAGCTGGCAGCGGGAGACAGATACGCAGTATTTT	TRBV30	TRBJ2-3	14	NA	TRBD2
CAWSVKSAGNTEAFF	TGTGCCTGGAGTGTAAAGTCGGCGGGGAACACTGAAGCTTTCTTT	TRBV30	TRBJ1-1	15	few	NA
CASSIGHTYEQYF	TGTGCCAGCAGTATCGGACATACCTACGAGCAGTACTTC	TRBV28	TRBJ2-7	13	NA	NA
CSARENTEAFF	TGCAGTGCTAGGGAGAACACTGAAGCTTTCTTT	TRBV20-1	TRBJ1-1	11	NA	NA
CASSLSAGGGNTIYF	TGTGCCAGCAGTTTATCGGCAGGGGGTGGAAACACCATATATTTT	TRBV27	TRBJ1-3	15	NA	TRBD1
CASSLLNPNTGELFF	TGTGCCAGCAGTTTACTGAACCCGAACACCGGGGAGCTGTTTTTT	TRBV27	TRBJ2-2	15	NA	NA
CAWSVLPGGGYTF	TGTGCCTGGAGTGTACTGCCTGGTGGGGGCTACACCTTC	TRBV30	TRBJ1-2	13	NA	NA
CASGTGGVTEAFF	TGTGCCAGCGGGACAGGGGGAGTCACTGAAGCTTTCTTT	TRBV5-6	TRBJ1-1	13	NA	TRBD1
CASSSGLSTEAFF	TGTGCCAGCAGCTCCGGACTGAGCACTGAAGCTTTCTTT	TRBV5-6	TRBJ1-1	13	NA	NA
CASSLGWGPGQRAFF	TGTGCCAGCAGCCTAGGGTGGGGGCCCGGACAACGGGCTTTCTTT	TRBV14	TRBJ1-1	15	NA	NA
CASSEIYNEQFF	TGTGCCAGCAGTGAAATTTACAATGAGCAGTTCTTC	TRBV6-1	TRBJ2-1	12	NA	NA
CASSRTGQNQPQHF	TGTGCCAGCAGCAGGACAGGGCAGAACCAGCCCCAGCATTTT	TRBV9	TRBJ1-5	14	once	TRBD1
CASSFHEQYF	TGTGCCAGCAGTTTTCACGAGCAGTACTTC	TRBV28	TRBJ2-7	10	NA	NA
CASSADGLLSYGYTF	TGTGCCAGCAGTGCGGACGGACTCCTATCCTATGGCTACACCTTC	TRBV6-1	TRBJ1-2	15	NA	NA
CAVRGIGSYEQYF	TGTGCCGTGCGGGGAATCGGCTCCTACGAGCAGTACTTC	TRBV7-6	TRBJ2-7	13	NA	NA
CASSLGIEQFF	TGTGCCAGCAGCTTAGGTATTGAGCAGTTCTTC	TRBV11-3	TRBJ2-1	11	NA	NA